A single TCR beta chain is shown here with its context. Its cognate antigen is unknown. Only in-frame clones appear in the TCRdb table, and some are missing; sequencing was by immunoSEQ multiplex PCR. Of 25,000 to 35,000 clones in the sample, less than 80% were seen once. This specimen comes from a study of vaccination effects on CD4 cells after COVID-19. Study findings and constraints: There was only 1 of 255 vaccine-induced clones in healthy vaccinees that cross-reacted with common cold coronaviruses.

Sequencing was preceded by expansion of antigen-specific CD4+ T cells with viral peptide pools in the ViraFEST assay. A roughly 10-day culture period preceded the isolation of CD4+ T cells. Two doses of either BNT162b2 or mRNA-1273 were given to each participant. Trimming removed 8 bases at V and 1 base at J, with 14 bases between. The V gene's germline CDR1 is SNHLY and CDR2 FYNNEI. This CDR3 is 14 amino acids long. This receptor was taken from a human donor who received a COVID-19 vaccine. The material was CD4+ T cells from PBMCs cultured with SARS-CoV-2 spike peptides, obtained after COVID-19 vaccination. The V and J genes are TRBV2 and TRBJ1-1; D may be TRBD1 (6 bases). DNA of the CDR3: TGTGCCAGCTACAGAACAGGGTGGAACACTGAAGCTTTCTTT. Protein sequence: CASYRTGWNTEAFF. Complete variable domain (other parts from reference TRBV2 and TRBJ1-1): EPEVTQTPSHQVTQMGQEVILRCVPISNHLYFYWYRQILGQKVEFLVSFYNNEISEKSEIFDDQFSVERPDGSNFTLKIRSTKLEDSAMYFCASYRTGWNTEAFFGQGTRLTVV.